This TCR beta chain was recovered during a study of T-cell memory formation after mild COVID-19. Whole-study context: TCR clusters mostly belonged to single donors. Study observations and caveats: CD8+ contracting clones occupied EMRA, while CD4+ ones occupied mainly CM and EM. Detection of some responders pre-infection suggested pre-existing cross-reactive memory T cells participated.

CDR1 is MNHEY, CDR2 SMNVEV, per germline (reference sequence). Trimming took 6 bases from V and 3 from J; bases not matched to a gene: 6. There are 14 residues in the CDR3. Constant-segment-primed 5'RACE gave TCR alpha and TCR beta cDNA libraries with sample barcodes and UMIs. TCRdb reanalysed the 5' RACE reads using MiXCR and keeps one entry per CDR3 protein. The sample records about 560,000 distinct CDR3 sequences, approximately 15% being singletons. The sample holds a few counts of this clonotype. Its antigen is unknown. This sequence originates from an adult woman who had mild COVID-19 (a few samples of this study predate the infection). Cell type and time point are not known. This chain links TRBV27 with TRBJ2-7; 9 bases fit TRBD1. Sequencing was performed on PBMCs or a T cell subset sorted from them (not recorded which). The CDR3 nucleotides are TGTGCCAGCAGCCAACAGGGGGCAGGCTACGAGCAGTACTTC. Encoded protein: CASSQQGAGYEQYF.